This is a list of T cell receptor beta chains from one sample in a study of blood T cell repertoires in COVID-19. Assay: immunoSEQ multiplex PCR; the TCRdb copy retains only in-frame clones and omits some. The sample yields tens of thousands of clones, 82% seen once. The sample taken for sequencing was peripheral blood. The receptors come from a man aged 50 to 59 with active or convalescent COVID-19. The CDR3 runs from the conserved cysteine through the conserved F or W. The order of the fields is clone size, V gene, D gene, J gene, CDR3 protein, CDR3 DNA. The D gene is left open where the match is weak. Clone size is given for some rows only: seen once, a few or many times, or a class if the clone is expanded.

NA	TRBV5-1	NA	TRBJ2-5	CASSPGHEQETQYF	TGCGCCAGCAGCCCAGGACACGAGCAAGAGACCCAGTACTTC
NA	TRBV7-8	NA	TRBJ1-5	CASSLRWGDQPQHF	TGTGCCAGCAGCTTAAGGTGGGGAGATCAGCCCCAGCATTTT
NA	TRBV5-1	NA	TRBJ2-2	CASSLREDTGELFF	TGCGCCAGCAGCTTGCGGGAAGACACCGGGGAGCTGTTTTTT
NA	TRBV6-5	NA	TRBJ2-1	CASSSEPSNEQFF	TGTGCCAGCAGTTCTGAGCCTTCGAATGAGCAGTTCTTC
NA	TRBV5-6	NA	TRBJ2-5	CASSFDKETQYF	TGTGCCAGCAGCTTTGACAAGGAGACCCAGTACTTC
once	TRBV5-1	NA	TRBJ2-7	CASSLSSEGEQYF	TGCGCCAGCAGCTTGAGTAGCGAGGGTGAGCAGTACTTC
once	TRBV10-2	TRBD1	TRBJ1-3	CASSESRTGQLTIYF	TGCGCCAGCAGTGAGTCGCGGACAGGGCAACTCACCATATATTTT
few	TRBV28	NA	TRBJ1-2	CASSLNTGLWSYTF	TGTGCCAGCAGTTTAAATACAGGGCTGTGGAGCTACACCTTC
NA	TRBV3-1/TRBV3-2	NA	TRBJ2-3	CASSQDLTLADTQYF	TGTGCCAGCAGCCAAGATTTAACTTTGGCAGATACGCAGTATTTT
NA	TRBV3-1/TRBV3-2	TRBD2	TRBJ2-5	CASSRSKGLAGGQETQYF	TGTGCCAGCAGCCGATCGAAGGGACTAGCGGGGGGCCAAGAGACCCAGTACTTC
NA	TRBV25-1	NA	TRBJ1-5	CASSETVYSNQPQHF	TGTGCCAGCAGTGAAACTGTTTATAGCAATCAGCCCCAGCATTTT
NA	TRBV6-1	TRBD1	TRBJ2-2	CASSEPGTVKGELFF	TGTGCCAGCAGTGAACCCGGGACAGTAAAAGGGGAGCTGTTTTTT
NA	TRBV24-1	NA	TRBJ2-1	CATSDGSPYNEQFF	TGTGCCACCAGTGACGGGTCACCATACAATGAGCAGTTCTTC
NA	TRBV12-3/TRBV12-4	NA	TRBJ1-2	CASSLSAGYGYTF	TGTGCCAGCAGTTTATCCGCCGGCTATGGCTACACCTTC
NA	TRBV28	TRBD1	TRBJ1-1	CASSRGGTGRWDTEAFF	TGTGCCAGCAGTCGAGGAGGGACAGGGAGGTGGGACACTGAAGCTTTCTTT
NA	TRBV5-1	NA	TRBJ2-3	CASSSGLLGDTQYF	TGCGCCAGCAGCTCGGGACTCCTCGGAGATACGCAGTATTTT
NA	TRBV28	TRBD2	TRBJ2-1	CASSSFGAGGHNEQFF	TGTGCCAGCAGTTCGTTCGGAGCGGGGGGACACAATGAGCAGTTCTTC
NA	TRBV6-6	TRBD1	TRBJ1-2	CASSTGDGYTF	TGTGCCAGTTCTACAGGGGACGGCTACACCTTC
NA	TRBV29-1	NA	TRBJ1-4	CSVGPTVGNEKLFF	TGCAGCGTTGGCCCGACAGTGGGTAATGAAAAACTGTTTTTT
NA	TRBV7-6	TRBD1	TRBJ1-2	CASSLLGTGDYGYTF	TGTGCCAGCAGCTTGCTAGGGACAGGGGACTATGGCTACACCTTC
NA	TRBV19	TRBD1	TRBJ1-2	CASSPRQGAGYTF	TGTGCCAGTAGTCCCCGTCAGGGGGCTGGCTACACCTTC
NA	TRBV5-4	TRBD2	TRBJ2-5	CASSSGTSGKETQYF	TGTGCCAGCAGCTCAGGGACTAGCGGAAAAGAGACCCAGTACTTC
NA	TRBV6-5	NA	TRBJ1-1	CASSYDSNTEAFF	TGTGCCAGCAGTTACGACAGCAACACTGAAGCTTTCTTT
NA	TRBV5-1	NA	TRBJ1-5	CASSPEPYSNQPQHF	TGCGCCAGCAGTCCGGAGCCTTATAGCAATCAGCCCCAGCATTTT